A single sample gave rise to the 3 T cell receptor beta chains below, sequenced in a study of T cells expressing NK-cell markers. TCRdb re-called the 5' RACE reads and catalogs CDR3 proteins one per entry, DNA excluded. Recorded for this sample: around 550,000 distinct CDR3 sequences. Source material: blood T cells: a sorted CD56 or NKG2C T cell subset, CD4+ or CD8+ T cells, or bulk PBMC T cells (not recorded which). Receptors originate from a man younger than 35 in good health.

The chain recombines TRBV5-1 with TRBJ2-1; TCRdb proposes TRBD1, but this gene call is untestable without DNA. The CDR3 runs 15 residues. The germline gives CDR1 SGHRS, CDR2 YFSETQ. This CDR3 is CASSLTGSGYNEQFF.

The chain recombines TRBV5-1 with TRBJ1-4; the D call from TCRdb, TRBD1, cannot be confirmed without DNA. Germline V gene lookup returns CDR1 SGHRS and CDR2 YFSETQ. The CDR3 length is 14 residues. CDR3 region: CASSLEPGREKLFF.

The rearrangement links TRBV5-1 to TRBJ2-1; with no DNA, the TCRdb D assignment of TRBD2 cannot be verified. Germline V lookup: CDR1 SGHRS, CDR2 YFSETQ. This CDR3 is 17 amino acids long. The CDR3 sequence: CASSPETRLAGYNEQFF.